This paragraph covers one T cell receptor (beta chain) sequence. Antigen unknown. In TCRdb, the reads were re-called with MiXCR into one record per CDR3 protein. The sample has almost 550,000 distinct CDR3 sequences, approximately 15% seen once. CDR1 is PRHDT and CDR2 is FYEKMQ in the germline V gene (reference sequence). This CDR3 has 15 amino acids. Trimming pared 6 bases from V and 5 bases from J, leaving 18 bases between. This sample was included in a study of T cell repertoires in cytomegalovirus infection. Study context: Carrying CMV and the relevant HLA type showed in public TCR beta signatures. Study observations and caveats: Of the TCR beta families, the public ones yielded a cumulative frequency that identified carriers of CMV plus the relevant HLA.

This clonotype was obtained from a human donor in good health (CMV status not recorded). Some clones in this sample may be carry-over from other donors' samples. The gene calls are TRBV13 and TRBJ2-3, with a possible D match to TRBD2 (7 bases). The sequenced material came from CD8+ T cells from PBMCs. This chain's CDR3 is CASSSTGGPEDTQYF. The DNA of the CDR3 is TGTGCCAGCAGTTCTACCGGGGGGCCGGAAGATACGCAGTATTTT.